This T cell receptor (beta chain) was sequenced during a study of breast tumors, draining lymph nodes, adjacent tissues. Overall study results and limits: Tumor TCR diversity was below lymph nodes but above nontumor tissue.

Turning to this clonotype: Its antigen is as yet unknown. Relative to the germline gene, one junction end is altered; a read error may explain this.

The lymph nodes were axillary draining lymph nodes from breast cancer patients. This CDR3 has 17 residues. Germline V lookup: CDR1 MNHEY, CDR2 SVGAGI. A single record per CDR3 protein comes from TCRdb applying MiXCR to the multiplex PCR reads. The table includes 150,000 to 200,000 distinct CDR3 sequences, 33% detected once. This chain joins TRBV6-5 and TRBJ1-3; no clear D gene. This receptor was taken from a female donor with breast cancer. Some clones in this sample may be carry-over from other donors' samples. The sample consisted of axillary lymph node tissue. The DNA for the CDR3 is TGTGCCGGCAGTTATCTTTGGATAGGAAGCTCTGGAAACACCATATATTTT. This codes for CAGSYLWIGSSGNTIYF.